These 20 T cell receptor beta chains share one sample of origin, sequenced in a study of blood T cell repertoires in COVID-19. Libraries were prepared by immunoSEQ multiplex PCR; TCRdb keeps only in-frame clonotypes and omits some of them. The sample shows roughly 100,000 clones, 70% to 90% of them seen only once. Sequencing was done on a sample of peripheral blood. The source of these receptors is a man aged 45 to 65 in a cohort sampled during active COVID-19.

This clone was detected once. This sequence joins TRBV5-1 and TRBJ2-1, with TRBD1 matching over 7 bases. Germline V gives CDR1 SGHRS, CDR2 YFSETQ. The CDR3 consists of 14 residues. V was clipped by 2 bases and J by 4 bases; unmatched bases: 3. The CDR3 reads CASSLGQEYNEQFF. The CDR3 DNA is TGCGCCAGCAGCTTAGGACAGGAATACAATGAGCAGTTCTTC.

This rearrangement joins TRBV27 to TRBJ2-3; 10 nucleotides match TRBD1. The CDR3 contains 13 residues. Germline values: CDR1 MNHEY, CDR2 SMNVEV (reference sequence). The V and J ends lost 6 bases and 6 bases, in that order; junction bases with no gene match: 3. The chain's CDR3 is CASRETGGDTQYF. As DNA, the CDR3 is TGTGCCAGCAGGGAGACAGGGGGCGATACGCAGTATTTT.

This clone was seen just once. The CDR3 spells CASSVESGPQHF. The CDR3 DNA is TGTGCCAGCAGCGTAGAGAGTGGGCCCCAGCATTTT. The genes are TRBV9 and TRBJ1-5; D remains unclear. The CDR3 has 12 residues. Looked up from germline, CDR1 is SGDLS and CDR2 is YYNGEE. The V gene lost 0 bases and the J gene lost 9 bases, with 7 bases spanning the gap.

The chain joins TRBV27 to TRBJ1-2; maybe TRBD1 (6 bases). Germline lookup yields CDR1 MNHEY and CDR2 SMNVEV (reference sequence). The CDR3 runs 17 residues. V gave up 5 bases and J gave up 5 bases, with 24 bases separating them. The CDR3 sequence: CASSLIQPGQLAYGYTF. Written as DNA, the CDR3 is TGTGCCAGCAGTCTAATACAGCCGGGACAACTAGCGTATGGCTACACCTTC.

The chain is built from TRBV7-8 and TRBJ1-2, with 7 bases fitting TRBD1. CDR1 and CDR2 from the germline V gene are SGHVS and FQNEAQ. This CDR3 is 13 amino acids long. Trimming at V came to 4 bases and at J to 4 bases, leaving 3 bases not matched to a gene. The CDR3 coding sequence is TGTGCCAGCAGCTCAAGACAGGGCTATGGCTACACCTTC. Protein sequence: CASSSRQGYGYTF.

The count of this clone is one. V and J are TRBV12-3 or TRBV12-4 and TRBJ2-7; unclear D gene. CDR3 size: 12 residues. With 7 bases removed from V and 3 bases from J, the gap between germline ends came to 10 bases. DNA for the CDR3: TGTGCCAGCACCACGACTCACTACGAGCAGTACTTC. Translated, it gives CASTTTHYEQYF.

This chain joins TRBV4-3 and TRBJ2-1; the match to TRBD2 covers 8 bases. Germline CDR1 and CDR2: LGHNA and YSLEER. The V segment lost 0 bases and the J segment 0 bases; nucleotides outside the gene matches: 4. This CDR3 is 17 amino acids long. CDR3 DNA sequence: TGCGCCAGCAGCCAAGATATCGGGGGGGGCTCCTACAATGAGCAGTTCTTC. It specifies CASSQDIGGGSYNEQFF.

The chain joins TRBV19 to TRBJ1-2; 10 bases line up with TRBD1. The CDR3 runs 15 residues. Germline V lookup: CDR1 LNHDA, CDR2 SQIVND (reference sequence). V lost 3 bases to trimming and J lost 4 bases; unmatched junction nucleotides: 5. This CDR3 is CASSMGGQGFYGYTF. CDR3 DNA sequence: TGTGCCAGTAGTATGGGGGGACAGGGGTTCTATGGCTACACCTTC.

The chain couples TRBV18 to TRBJ1-1, with unresolved D. The CDR3 is made up of 14 amino acids. Per germline, CDR1 KGHSH and CDR2 LQKENI. The V gene lost 0 bases and the J gene lost 5 bases, with 10 bases spanning the gap. CDR3 DNA: TGTGCCAGCTCACCACCGGCACCTAGGACTGAAGCTTTCTTT. This gives the protein CASSPPAPRTEAFF.

V usage is TRBV10-2 and J usage is TRBJ2-3; 9 nucleotides agree with TRBD2. Germline V gene data show CDR1 as WSHSY and CDR2 as SAAADI. V was clipped by 6 bases and J by 0 bases; unmatched bases: 4. The CDR3 is 15 residues long. As DNA, the CDR3 is TGCGCCAGCAGGAGGACTAGCGAGAGCACAGATACGCAGTATTTT. This translates into CASRRTSESTDTQYF.

The chain carries TRBV5-1 and TRBJ2-3; 9 bases fit TRBD1. Trimming cost V 4 bases and J 6 bases; bases outside gene matches: 9. The CDR3 runs 15 residues. The germline V gene encodes CDR1 SGHRS and CDR2 YFSETQ. CDR3 in DNA: TGCGCCAGCAGCCCCGGGACAGGGATCGGGGATACGCAGTATTTT. The encoded protein is CASSPGTGIGDTQYF.

The chain couples TRBV24-1 to TRBJ1-2, with D possibly TRBD1 on 5 matching bases. CDR3 length equals 14 residues. The V and J ends lost 1 base and 8 bases respectively, with 13 bases between them. Germline V gene sequence: CDR1 KGHDR, CDR2 SFDVKD. The CDR3 sequence is CATSDFSQGGGYTF. CDR3 DNA: TGTGCCACCAGTGATTTCTCCCAGGGAGGGGGCTACACCTTC.

V usage is TRBV28 and J usage is TRBJ2-1; D gene unclear. This CDR3 is built from 15 residues. Trimming took 6 bases from V and 0 from J, leaving 12 bases between them. Germline V gives CDR1 MDHEN, CDR2 SYDVKM. CDR3 nucleotide sequence: TGTGCCAGCAGACCCACTCGCGCCTCCTACAATGAGCAGTTCTTC. Amino acids: CASRPTRASYNEQFF.

The chain uses TRBV6-2 or TRBV6-3 and TRBJ1-5, with 9 bases that match TRBD1. This CDR3 comprises 16 residues. Germline lookup yields CDR1 MNHEY and CDR2 SVGEGT. V lost 0 bases and J lost 6; bases outside the gene matches: 6. CDR3 residues: CASSYSGGQGGQPQHF. The DNA for the CDR3 is TGTGCCAGCAGTTACTCGGGGGGACAGGGAGGTCAGCCCCAGCATTTT.

The chain combines TRBV7-9 with TRBJ1-4; 8 nucleotides line up with TRBD1. The junction had 3 bases not matched to a gene; V was cut back by 6 bases and J by 0 bases. Germline CDR1 is SEHNR and CDR2 is FQNEAQ (reference sequence). The CDR3 runs 15 residues. This CDR3 is CASRTGAATNEKLFF. The CDR3 region has the DNA TGTGCCAGCAGGACAGGGGCTGCAACTAATGAAAAACTGTTTTTT.

The rearrangement uses TRBV6-5 and TRBJ1-5; weak D call: TRBD1 (6 bases). Germline V gene sequence: CDR1 MNHEY, CDR2 SVGAGI. This CDR3 spans 14 amino acids. The V and J ends lost 6 bases and 4 bases respectively, with 13 bases between them. The CDR3 reads CASSRGQSNQPQHF. CDR3 in DNA: TGTGCCAGCAGCCGCGGACAGAGTAATCAGCCCCAGCATTTT.

CDR3 residues: CASSPRSETQYF. CDR3 DNA sequence: TGCGCCAGCAGCCCAAGGAGCGAGACCCAGTACTTC. This sequence joins TRBV5-1 and TRBJ2-5; the D is unclear. CDR3 length equals 12 residues. The ends were cut back, 4 bases at V and 5 bases at J, with 9 bases in the middle. Looked up from germline, CDR1 is SGHRS and CDR2 is YFSETQ.

The chain uses TRBV7-9 and TRBJ2-7; 7 bases are shared with TRBD2. Germline V gene sequence: CDR1 SEHNR, CDR2 FQNEAQ (reference sequence). This CDR3 has 17 residues. The junction had 12 bases not matched to a gene; V was cut back by 2 bases and J by 2 bases. The DNA of the CDR3 is TGTGCCAGCAGCTTATCGCCCGGGGGGTCACATACCTACGAGCAGTACTTC. Amino acid sequence: CASSLSPGGSHTYEQYF.

The chain carries TRBV7-8 and TRBJ2-4, with 7 positions matching TRBD1. The germline gives CDR1 SGHVS, CDR2 FQNEAQ. With V trimmed by 1 base and J by 0 bases, 6 bases remained unmatched. The CDR3 runs to 17 residues. The CDR3 coding sequence is TGTGCCAGCAGCTTAGACGGGACAGTACTAGCCAAAAACATTCAGTACTTC. Its protein product is CASSLDGTVLAKNIQYF.

The rearrangement links TRBV6-4 to TRBJ2-1; no clear D. CDR3 length equals 13 residues. V was pared by 6 bases and J by 10 bases, with 16 bases between. Germline V gene sequence: CDR1 MRHNA, CDR2 SNTAGT. CDR3 sequence reads: CASSRLPRSEQFF. The CDR3 DNA follows: TGTGCCAGCAGCCGCCTTCCCCGGAGCGAGCAGTTCTTC.